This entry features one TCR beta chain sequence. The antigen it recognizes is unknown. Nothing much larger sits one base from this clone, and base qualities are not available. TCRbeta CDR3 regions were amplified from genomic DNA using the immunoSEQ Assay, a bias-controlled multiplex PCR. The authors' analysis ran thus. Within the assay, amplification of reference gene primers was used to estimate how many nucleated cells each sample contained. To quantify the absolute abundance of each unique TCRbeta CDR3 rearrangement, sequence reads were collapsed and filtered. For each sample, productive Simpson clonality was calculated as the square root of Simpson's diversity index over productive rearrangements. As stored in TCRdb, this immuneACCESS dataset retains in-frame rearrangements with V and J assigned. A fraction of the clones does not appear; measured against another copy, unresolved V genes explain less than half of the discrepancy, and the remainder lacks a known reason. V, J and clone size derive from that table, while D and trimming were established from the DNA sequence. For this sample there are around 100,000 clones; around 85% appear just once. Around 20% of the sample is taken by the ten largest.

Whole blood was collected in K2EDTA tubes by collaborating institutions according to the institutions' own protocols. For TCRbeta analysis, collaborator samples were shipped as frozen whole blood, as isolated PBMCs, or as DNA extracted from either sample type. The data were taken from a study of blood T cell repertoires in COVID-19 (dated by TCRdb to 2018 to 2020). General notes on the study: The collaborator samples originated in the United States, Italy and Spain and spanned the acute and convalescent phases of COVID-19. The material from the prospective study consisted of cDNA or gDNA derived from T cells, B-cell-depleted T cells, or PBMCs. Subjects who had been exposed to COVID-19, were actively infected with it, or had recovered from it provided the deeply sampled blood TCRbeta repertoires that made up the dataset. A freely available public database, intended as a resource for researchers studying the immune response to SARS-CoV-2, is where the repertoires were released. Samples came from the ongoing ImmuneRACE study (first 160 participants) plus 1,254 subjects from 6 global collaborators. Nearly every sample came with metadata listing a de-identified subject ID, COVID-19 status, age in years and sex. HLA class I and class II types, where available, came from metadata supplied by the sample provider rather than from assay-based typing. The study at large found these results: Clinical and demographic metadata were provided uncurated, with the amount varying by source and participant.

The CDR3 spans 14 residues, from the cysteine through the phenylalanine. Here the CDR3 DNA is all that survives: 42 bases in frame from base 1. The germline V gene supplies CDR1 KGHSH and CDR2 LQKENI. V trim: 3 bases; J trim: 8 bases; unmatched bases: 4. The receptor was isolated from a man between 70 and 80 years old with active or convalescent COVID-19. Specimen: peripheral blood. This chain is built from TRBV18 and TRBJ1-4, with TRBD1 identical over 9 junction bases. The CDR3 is CASSPGQGQEKLFF. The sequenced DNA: TGTGCCAGCTCACCCGGACAGGGGCAGGAAAAACTGTTTTTT.